This is a list of T cell receptor beta chains from one sample in a study of beta chain features in type 1 diabetes. Sequencing used immunoSEQ multiplex PCR; TCRdb keeps in-frame clones, though not all of them. The profile covers some 200,000 clones, with about 11% appearing a single time and 1% to 1.5% taken by the ten largest. Sequenced: central memory CD4+ T cells from blood. Receptors were obtained from a man younger than 30 in good health. Both conserved end residues are part of each CDR3. The D gene is left open where the match is weak. Size tells how often a clone was seen (once, few, many) or the class of an expanded clone, and some rows leave it out.

d_call j_call v_call clone_size cdr3_aa cdr3_nt
TRBD1 TRBJ2-7 TRBV18 few CASSPISGQDTEQYF TGTGCCAGCTCACCAATTTCCGGACAGGATACCGAGCAGTACTTC
TRBD2 TRBJ2-7 TRBV30 - CAWREGLAYTYEQYF TGTGCCTGGAGGGAGGGACTAGCGTATACCTACGAGCAGTACTTC
TRBD1 TRBJ2-5 TRBV2 few CASGRDRQETQYF TGTGCCAGCGGCCGGGACAGACAAGAGACCCAGTACTTC
TRBD1 TRBJ2-7 TRBV5-1 few CASSGQGSSYEQYF TGCGCCAGCAGCGGACAGGGAAGCTCCTACGAGCAGTACTTC
- TRBJ2-5 TRBV30 many CACASSPETQYF TGTGCCTGCGCCTCCAGCCCAGAGACCCAGTACTTC
- TRBJ2-7 TRBV9 - CASSADYEQYF TGTGCCAGCAGCGCGGATTACGAGCAGTACTTC
- TRBJ2-2 TRBV30 many CAWSVRGSLNTGELFF TGTGCCTGGAGTGTCAGGGGATCGTTAAATACCGGGGAGCTGTTTTTT
TRBD1 TRBJ2-3 TRBV7-3 few CASSSHRGTQYF TGTGCCAGCAGCTCCCACAGGGGTACGCAGTATTTT
- TRBJ1-2 TRBV14 - CASSPPGANYGYTF TGTGCCAGCAGCCCTCCGGGGGCTAACTATGGCTACACCTTC
TRBD2 TRBJ2-1 TRBV11-2 few CASSSSGRKQFF TGTGCCAGCAGCTCTAGCGGGAGAAAGCAGTTCTTC
TRBD2 TRBJ2-7 TRBV27 - CASSPRLAGGAYEQYF TGTGCCAGCAGTCCCAGACTAGCGGGAGGGGCCTACGAGCAGTACTTC
- TRBJ2-5 TRBV19 - CASSIGGRPFSETQYF TGTGCCAGTAGTATAGGCGGCAGGCCTTTTAGTGAGACCCAGTACTTC
- TRBJ1-5 TRBV9 few CASSREGSGNQPQHF TGTGCCAGCAGCCGTGAGGGAAGTGGCAATCAGCCCCAGCATTTT
- TRBJ2-1 TRBV7-9 - CASSRRDNEQFF TGTGCCAGCAGCCGGAGAGACAATGAGCAGTTCTTC
TRBD1 TRBJ2-2 TRBV5-1 few CASSSGQGLNTGELFF TGCGCCAGCAGCTCGGGACAGGGTCTGAACACCGGGGAGCTGTTTTTT
TRBD2 TRBJ2-2 TRBV5-4 - CASRTAGGPTGELFF TGTGCCAGCAGAACAGCGGGAGGGCCGACCGGGGAGCTGTTTTTT
- TRBJ2-5 TRBV10-3 - CAISEREIRGLPMGTQYF TGTGCCATCAGTGAGAGAGAGATTCGGGGGCTACCGATGGGGACCCAGTACTTC
- TRBJ1-4 TRBV5-1 few CASSLGTGSPEEKLFF TGCGCCAGCAGCTTGGGTACAGGCTCACCGGAGGAAAAACTGTTTTTT
- TRBJ1-5 TRBV28 few CASSQQGQPQHF TGTGCCAGCAGCCAACAGGGTCAGCCCCAGCATTTT
- TRBJ2-6 TRBV16 - CASSQSWAGANVLTF TGTGCCAGCAGCCAAAGCTGGGCTGGGGCCAACGTCCTGACTTTC
- TRBJ2-7 TRBV5-1 - CASSARDATYEQYF TGCGCCAGCAGCGCCCGGGACGCCACCTACGAGCAGTACTTC
TRBD2 TRBJ2-7 TRBV11-2 many CASSLGILASGTHEQYF TGTGCCAGCAGCTTAGGGATCTTGGCTAGCGGGACCCACGAGCAGTACTTC
- TRBJ2-3 TRBV4-3 few CASSQDWAGFTDTQYF TGCGCCAGCAGCCAAGATTGGGCAGGGTTCACAGATACGCAGTATTTT
TRBD2 TRBJ2-1 TRBV11-3 few CASSGPGLAGGRSYNEQFF TGTGCCAGCAGCGGACCGGGACTAGCGGGAGGACGCTCCTACAATGAGCAGTTCTTC
- TRBJ2-7 TRBV29-1 few CSGGGQGDEQYF TGCAGCGGAGGGGGGCAGGGGGACGAGCAGTACTTC
- TRBJ1-4 TRBV19 - CASNRQAGEKLFF TGTGCCAGTAACCGACAGGCGGGGGAAAAACTGTTTTTT
- TRBJ1-2 TRBV30 few CAWNVGGSGYTF TGTGCCTGGAACGTGGGGGGTAGTGGCTACACCTTC
TRBD1 TRBJ2-6 TRBV2 few CASLQGSGGANVLTF TGTGCCAGTCTACAGGGGTCTGGTGGGGCCAACGTCCTGACTTTC
TRBD1 TRBJ1-3 TRBV20-1 - CSASGQGNIYF TGCAGTGCTAGCGGACAGGGTAACATATATTTT
TRBD2 TRBJ2-1 TRBV7-2 many CASSSRGDSYNEQFF TGTGCCAGCAGTTCACGGGGGGACTCCTACAATGAGCAGTTCTTC
TRBD1 TRBJ2-5 TRBV7-9 many CASSLGLTGGQETQYF TGTGCCAGCAGCTTAGGCCTGACAGGGGGTCAAGAGACCCAGTACTTC
- TRBJ2-7 TRBV18 - CASSPPGRVGEQYF TGTGCCAGCTCACCACCGGGAAGGGTGGGCGAGCAGTACTTC
TRBD2 TRBJ2-3 TRBV29-1 few CSSTSGASSSTDTQYF TGCAGCTCGACTAGCGGGGCGAGTTCTAGCACAGATACGCAGTATTTT
TRBD2 TRBJ2-1 TRBV7-9 - CASSPRLAGGSADNEQFF TGTGCCAGCAGCCCGAGACTAGCGGGAGGGTCGGCCGACAATGAGCAGTTCTTC
- TRBJ1-1 TRBV19 few CASSPTWAGAEAFF TGTGCCAGTAGTCCCACTTGGGCGGGGGCTGAAGCTTTCTTT
TRBD2 TRBJ2-3 TRBV9 - CASSPPLAGGRVDTQYF TGTGCCAGCAGCCCCCCCCTAGCGGGAGGACGGGTAGATACGCAGTATTTT